This entry is about one T cell receptor beta chain. Only in-frame clones appear in the TCRdb table, and some are missing; sequencing was by immunoSEQ multiplex PCR. This repertoire shows hundreds of thousands of clones, around 87% found once; its top ten account for about 10%. This specimen belongs to a study of blood T cell repertoires in COVID-19. Overall study context: Some COVID-19 samples were acute and others convalescent; all came from the United States, Italy and Spain.

The CDR3 has 13 amino acids. In germline, CDR1 is SGHTA, CDR2 FQGTGA. V shed 5 bases and J 10 bases; nucleotides not matched to a gene: 7. This chain links TRBV7-3 with TRBJ2-1; 8 bases match TRBD1. The sequencing sample was made of PBMCs or T cells enriched from blood (not recorded which). The receptor was derived from a woman aged 45-65 years who had recovered from COVID-19. The CDR3 region has the DNA TGTGCCAGCAGCCCACACAGGGGGAAGGAGCAGTTCTTC. Translated: CASSPHRGKEQFF.